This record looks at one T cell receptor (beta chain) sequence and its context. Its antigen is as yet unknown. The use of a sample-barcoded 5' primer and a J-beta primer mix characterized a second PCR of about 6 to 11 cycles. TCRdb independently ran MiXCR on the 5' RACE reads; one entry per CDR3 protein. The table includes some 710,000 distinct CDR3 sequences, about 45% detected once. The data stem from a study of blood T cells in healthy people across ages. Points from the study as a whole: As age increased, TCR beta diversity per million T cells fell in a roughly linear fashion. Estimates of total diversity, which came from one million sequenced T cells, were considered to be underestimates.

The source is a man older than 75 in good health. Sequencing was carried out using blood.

The CDR3 DNA reads as TGTGCCACCAGTGATTTAGGACTAGCGGGAGTAGAGCAGTTCTTC. Protein sequence: CATSDLGLAGVEQFF. This chain connects TRBV24-1 to TRBJ2-1; the match to TRBD2 covers 13 bases. Germline assignment: CDR1 KGHDR and CDR2 SFDVKD. The CDR3 runs 15 residues. J lost 10 bases, V lost 1 base, and 3 bases had no gene match.